This TCR beta chain was obtained from a study of T-cell reconstitution after alpha-beta-depleted transplantation in children. This clonotype has a handful of counts. Deletions cut 6 bases from V and 7 bases from J, with 13 bases between. Per germline, CDR1 SQVTM and CDR2 ANQGSEA. This CDR3 has 12 residues. Unique molecular identifiers featured in how the TCRbeta library was prepared. TCRdb redid the calling of the PCR reads with MiXCR, one entry per CDR3 protein. The sample contains a few hundred thousand distinct CDR3 sequences, about 9.5% of which appear only once. The source material was PBMCs from the stem cell graft donor, sampled from the stem cell graft. This clonotype was sampled from a human donor who donated a stem cell graft to a child with acute lymphoblastic leukemia. The J gene is TRBJ2-1, the V gene TRBV29-1; no clear D gene. The CDR3: CSVRPKRNEQFF. Written as DNA, the CDR3 is TGCAGCGTGAGACCGAAAAGGAATGAGCAGTTCTTC.